This T cell receptor (beta chain) was captured in a study of CD8+CD57+ T cells in acquired aplastic anemia. Overall study results and limits: Between the patient and control groups, CD8+ Simpson's diversity did not differ significantly.

For CDR3 and TCR beta VDJ profiling, genomic DNA was the template used. Each CDR3 protein is one row after TCRdb ran MiXCR on the reads. Here the sample spans 200,000 to 250,000 distinct CDR3 sequences, over 55% being singletons. About this clonotype itself: Antigen: not known. At one end the junction does not follow the germline gene, possibly because of a read error.

This CDR3 spans 17 amino acids. CDR1 and CDR2 (germline): SQVTM, ANQGSEA. The sequenced patients had an expansion of CD8+CD57+ cells seen by flow cytometry. The V and J genes are TRBV29-1 and TRBJ2-3; the match to TRBD2 covers 10 bases. The sequence came from a human donor with aplastic anemia. Source material: sorted CD4+, CD8+, or CD8+CD57+ T cells (not recorded which) from PBMCs. CDR3: CSVEASGRGGGTDTQYF. The CDR3 coding sequence is TGCAGCGTGGAAGCTAGCGGGAGAGGGGGAGGCACAGATACGCAGTATTTT.